Each of the 8 T cell receptor beta chains below was sequenced from the same sample in a study of regulatory T cells. Primers: 52 TRBV forward and 13 TRBJ reverse. Assay used: immunoSEQ multiplex PCR; TCRdb lists only in-frame clones, some missing. Of fewer than 13,000 clones in the sample, about 87% were seen once. Sequenced sample: CD8+ T cells sorted from blood. The source of these receptors is a person between 18 and 35 years old with CD3G deficiency.

The V and J genes are TRBV7-9 and TRBJ2-7, with TRBD2 as a possible D gene (5 bases). This CDR3 region has 11 residues. Germline-derived CDR1 and CDR2 are SEHNR and FQNEAQ (reference sequence). V lost 5 bases, J lost 8 bases, and 10 bases lay in between. The CDR3: CASSANGKQYF. CDR3 in DNA: TGTGCCAGCAGCGCAAACGGGAAGCAGTACTTC.

Points on this clone: One junction end disagrees with the germline gene, perhaps due to a read error. CDR3 in amino acids: CASSLGVGTEAFF. CDR3 nucleotide sequence: TGTGCCAGCAGTTTAGGAGTGGGGACAGAAGCTTTCTTT. The rearrangement uses TRBV13 and TRBJ1-1, with D perhaps TRBD1 (6 bases). The germline V gene has CDR1 PRHDT and CDR2 FYEKMQ (reference sequence). CDR3 size: 13 residues.

The chain joins TRBV28 to TRBJ2-1; D gene unclear. Trimming shortened V by 3 bases and J by 0 bases, and 6 bases separated the two germline ends. CDR3 length: 14 residues. The germline CDR1 and CDR2 sequences are MDHEN and SYDVKM. CDR3 in DNA: TGTGCCAGCAGTTTTGACGGCTCCTACAATGAGCAGTTCTTC. This codes for CASSFDGSYNEQFF.

V gene TRBV6-1 combines with J gene TRBJ1-6; D remains ambiguous. The length of the CDR3 is 14 residues. Trimming stripped 4 bases from V and 7 bases from J, with 11 bases between. The germline gives CDR1 MNHNS, CDR2 SASEGT. CDR3 protein: CASSVNLGNSPLHF. CDR3 DNA: TGTGCCAGCAGTGTCAACCTCGGGAATTCACCCCTCCACTTT.

The chain carries TRBV4-1 and TRBJ2-6; 8 bases line up with TRBD2. After removal of 4 bases from V and 2 bases from J, the junction contained 10 bases not matched to a gene. Germline CDR1 reads MGHRA; CDR2 reads YSYEKL. The CDR3 length is 18 residues. CDR3 sequence: CASSPGGEFFPGANVLTF. In DNA, the CDR3 is TGCGCCAGCAGCCCCGGGGGGGAATTCTTCCCTGGGGCCAACGTCCTGACTTTC.

This clone was detected once. V and J are TRBV28 and TRBJ2-7; D might be TRBD1 or TRBD2, each matching 6 bases. V gave up 1 base and J gave up 7 bases, with 11 bases separating them. The germline V gene encodes CDR1 MDHEN and CDR2 SYDVKM. The CDR3 covers 13 residues. CDR3: CASSLYGGAEQYF. The DNA for the CDR3 is TGTGCCAGCAGTTTATACGGGGGCGCGGAGCAGTACTTC.

This chain joins TRBV19 and TRBJ2-2, with 10 bases identical to TRBD2. In germline, CDR1 is LNHDA, CDR2 SQIVND (reference sequence). Trimming cost V 7 bases and J 6 bases; bases outside gene matches: 8. The CDR3 is made up of 15 amino acids. This CDR3 is CASMVAGGFAGELFF. In DNA form, the CDR3 reads TGTGCCAGTATGGTAGCGGGGGGTTTCGCCGGGGAGCTGTTTTTT.

The chain joins TRBV7-6 to TRBJ2-5; D possibly matches TRBD1 or TRBD2 (6 bases each). The CDR3 has 12 amino acids. CDR1 is SGHVS, CDR2 FNYEAQ, per germline. V was shortened by 5 bases and J by 9 bases, with 13 bases between the two germline ends. The CDR3 reads CASSPGAGAQYF. The CDR3, as DNA: TGTGCCAGCAGCCCGGGGGCAGGAGCCCAGTACTTC. Full variable domain (missing parts from reference TRBV7-6 and TRBJ2-5): GAGVSQSPRYKVTKRGQDVALRCDPISGHVSLYWYRQALGQGPEFLTYFNYEAQQDKSGLPNDRFSAERPEGSISTLTIQRTEQRDSAMYRCASSPGAGAQYFGPGTRLLVL.